The source of this TCR beta chain is a study of post-analysis software for immune sequencing data. Background on the study: Recorded disease courses covered relapsing-remitting, secondary progressive and progressive-relapsing multiple sclerosis. Some patients had no subtype annotation.

Sequencing libraries made from TCR beta cDNA carried unique molecular identifiers. Once roughly 0.9 to 11 million T cells were used, 400,000 to 550,000 cDNA molecules resulted. From the PCR reads, TCRdb called clonotypes with MiXCR, one entry per CDR3 protein. Here the sample spans under 900,000 distinct CDR3 sequences, roughly 58% being singletons. Findings and caveats of the study: Samples prepared in the same batch strongly co-clustered by F measure. The study found significantly lower normalized Chao1 diversity in multiple sclerosis patients than in controls. About five TRBV segments, including TRBV5-6, TRBV5-1 and TRBV20-1, were more frequent in patients than controls.

Trimming took 3 bases from V and 5 from J; bases not matched to a gene: 2. The germline CDR1 and CDR2 sequences are SGHVS and FQNEAQ. CDR3 size: 15 residues. The sample holds a few counts of this clonotype. Its antigen is unidentified. The sequencing sample was made of blood. The clonotype comes from a girl between 10 and 17 years old with multiple sclerosis. The V gene is TRBV7-8, the J gene TRBJ2-1; 12 positions agree with TRBD2. The CDR3 loop reads CASSFTSGRHNEQFF. CDR3 in DNA: TGTGCCAGCAGCTTTACTAGCGGGAGGCACAATGAGCAGTTCTTC.